What follows describes a single T cell receptor (beta chain). This sample is part of a study of blood T cell repertoires in COVID-19. In the study overall: COVID-19 samples collected from the United States, Italy and Spain covered acute and convalescent phases. PBMCs, B-cell-depleted T cells, or T cells were the source of the cDNA or gDNA that made up the material.

Assignments of participants to cohorts depended upon their own reported clinical history. Sequencing used immunoSEQ multiplex PCR; TCRdb keeps in-frame clones, though not all of them. The sample consists of more than 200,000 clones, about 84% of them appearing once. This sequence was found in a man between 25 and 39 years old with acute COVID-19. The source material was PBMCs or T cells enriched from blood (not recorded which).

The CDR3 sequence: CAWRPPTGYLLAKNIQYF. The CDR3 DNA follows: TGTGCCTGGAGGCCACCGACAGGGTATCTTCTAGCCAAAAACATTCAGTACTTC. This chain joins TRBV30 and TRBJ2-4; 7 bases line up with TRBD1. This CDR3 spans 18 amino acids. V trimming: 3 bases; J trimming: 0 bases; junction bases outside the gene matches: 14. Per the germline V gene, CDR1 is GTSNPN and CDR2 is SVGIG (reference sequence).